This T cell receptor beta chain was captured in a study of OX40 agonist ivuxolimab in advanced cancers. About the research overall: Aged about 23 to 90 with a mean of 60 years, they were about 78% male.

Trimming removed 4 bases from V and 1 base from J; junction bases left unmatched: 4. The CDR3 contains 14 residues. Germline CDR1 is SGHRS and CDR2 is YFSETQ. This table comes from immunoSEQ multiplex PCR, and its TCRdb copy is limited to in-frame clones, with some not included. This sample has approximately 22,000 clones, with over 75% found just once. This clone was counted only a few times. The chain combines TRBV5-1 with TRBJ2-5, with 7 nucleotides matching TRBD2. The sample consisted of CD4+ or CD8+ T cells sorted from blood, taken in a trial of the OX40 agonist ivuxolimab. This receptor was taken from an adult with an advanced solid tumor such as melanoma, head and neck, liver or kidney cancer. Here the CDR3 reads CASSIGGGQETQYF. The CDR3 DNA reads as TGCGCCAGCAGCATTGGGGGGGGCCAAGAGACCCAGTACTTC.